These 20 T cell receptor beta chains were all obtained from the same sample, sequenced in a study of T cell clonotyping in hematopoietic cell transplantation. Assay used: immunoSEQ multiplex PCR; TCRdb lists only in-frame clones, some missing. Here the sample spans fewer than 3,500 clones, about 80% being singletons. The starting material was PBMCs, obtained 180 days after allogeneic stem cell transplant. These receptors originate from a female patient aged 40 to 50 who had an allogeneic stem cell transplant from a related donor, so T cells may come from the graft donor. Some clones in this sample may be carry-over from other donors' samples.

CDR3 sequence: CASSDSGSADTQYF. The CDR3 nucleotides read TGTGCCAGCAGTGATAGCGGGAGCGCAGATACGCAGTATTTT. V is TRBV2 and J is TRBJ2-3, with TRBD2 matching over 9 bases. The trim removed 3 bases at V and 4 bases at J, leaving 2 bases unmatched. Germline values: CDR1 SNHLY, CDR2 FYNNEI. The CDR3 has 14 amino acids.

The rearrangement links TRBV19 to TRBJ1-1, with D uncertain. V was trimmed by 3 bases and J by 5 bases, leaving 7 bases between them. Germline V CDR1 and CDR2: LNHDA, SQIVND (reference sequence). This CDR3 contains 12 residues. CDR3 coding DNA: TGTGCCAGTAGTATGGGTCGGACTGAAGCTTTCTTT. Translated: CASSMGRTEAFF.

The gene calls are TRBV27 and TRBJ1-1; D may be TRBD1 (5 bases). Germline V CDR1 and CDR2: MNHEY, SMNVEV (reference sequence). The CDR3 covers 13 residues. V was pared by 5 bases and J by 3 bases, with 10 bases between. In DNA form, the CDR3 reads TGTGCCAGCAGTGGCGGGGGGGACACTGAAGCTTTCTTT. It yields the protein CASSGGGDTEAFF.

The rearrangement uses TRBV14 and TRBJ1-1; 10 positions agree with TRBD1. The germline CDR1 and CDR2 sequences are SGHDN and FVKESK. The CDR3 length is 15 residues. J was trimmed by 4 bases and V by 5 bases; bases with no gene match: 7. CDR3 amino acids: CASSFGTGEITEAFF. CDR3 nucleotide sequence: TGTGCCAGCAGCTTCGGGACAGGGGAGATCACTGAAGCTTTCTTT.

The rearrangement links TRBV29-1 to TRBJ1-2; possibly TRBD1 for D (5 bases). Germline-derived CDR1 and CDR2 are SQVTM and ANQGSEA. Trimming shortened V by 6 bases and J by 4 bases, and 12 bases separated the two germline ends. The CDR3 has 12 amino acids. The CDR3: CSVWGGIYGYTF. As DNA, the CDR3 is TGCAGCGTGTGGGGCGGGATCTATGGCTACACCTTC.

This clone appeared a few times. The chain links TRBV7-2 to TRBJ2-7, with D unclear. From germline, CDR1 is SGHTA and CDR2 FQGNSA. The CDR3 totals 15 residues. The germline V and J ends were trimmed by 1 base and 0 bases, with 10 bases remaining between them. The CDR3 spells CASSLGASASYEQYF. CDR3 bases: TGTGCCAGCAGCTTAGGTGCTTCCGCCTCCTACGAGCAGTACTTC.

The rearrangement uses TRBV6-5 and TRBJ2-7, with 7 nucleotides matching TRBD2. The germline CDR1 and CDR2 sequences are MNHEY and SVGAGI. The CDR3 extends over 14 amino acids. The V and J ends lost 6 bases and 3 bases, in that order; junction bases with no gene match: 8. CDR3 DNA: TGTGCCAGCAGCGTTCGGCGGGAGCTCTACGAGCAGTACTTC. Its protein product is CASSVRRELYEQYF.

The gene calls are TRBV7-2 and TRBJ2-1, with TRBD1 matching over 8 bases. The J segment lost 4 bases and the V segment lost 5 bases, leaving 7 bases of the junction unmatched. The germline V gene encodes CDR1 SGHTA and CDR2 FQGNSA. The CDR3 runs 15 residues. This CDR3 reads CASSPDRAGYNEQFF. The CDR3 region has the DNA TGTGCCAGCAGCCCGGACAGGGCGGGGTACAATGAGCAGTTCTTC.

The chain carries TRBV11-2 and TRBJ1-4; 10 bases fit TRBD1. The CDR3 is made up of 14 amino acids. The germline gives CDR1 SGHAT, CDR2 FQNNGV. V gave up 5 bases and J gave up 7 bases; unmatched junction bases: 4. For the CDR3, the DNA is TGTGCCAGCAGCCTCGGGACAGGGGCTGAAAAACTGTTTTTT. This encodes CASSLGTGAEKLFF.

The chain links TRBV6-4 to TRBJ2-2; no reliable D call. V was pared by 3 bases and J by 2 bases, with 4 bases between. Germline V lookup: CDR1 MRHNA, CDR2 SNTAGT. This CDR3 is 13 amino acids long. As DNA, the CDR3 is TGTGCCAGCAGTGAGGACAACACCGGGGAGCTGTTTTTT. The encoded protein is CASSEDNTGELFF.

On this clone: The conserved final phenylalanine or tryptophan is absent from the CDR3, which likely points to a read error. The DNA is omitted, as the CDR3 cannot be located on it reliably, and the CDR3 follows TCRdb's listing. The chain uses TRBV6-5 and TRBJ2-7; TRBD2 is the table's D call and was not checked against the DNA. The germline V gene has CDR1 MNHEY and CDR2 SVGAGI. The CDR3 adds up to 12 amino acids, both ends counted. Here the CDR3 reads CASSSIGGQREI.

The rearrangement uses TRBV27 and TRBJ2-5; D is perhaps TRBD1 (6 bases). V lost 3 bases and J 2 bases, leaving 7 bases between the germline ends. There are 13 residues in the CDR3. Germline CDR1 reads MNHEY; CDR2 reads SMNVEV (reference sequence). This CDR3 reads CASSLQGQETQYF. The CDR3 DNA reads as TGTGCCAGCAGTTTGCAGGGGCAAGAGACCCAGTACTTC.

The chain links TRBV7-2 to TRBJ2-2, with D possibly matching TRBD1 (6 bases). With 4 bases removed from V and 9 bases from J, the gap between germline ends came to 9 bases. The CDR3 contains 12 residues. Germline lookup yields CDR1 SGHTA and CDR2 FQGNSA. The CDR3 region is CASSSDRRELFF. Here the CDR3 DNA reads TGTGCCAGCAGCTCCGACAGGAGGGAGCTGTTTTTT.

This chain connects TRBV4-1 to TRBJ2-1, with D tentatively TRBD2 (6 bases). Germline CDR1 reads MGHRA; CDR2 reads YSYEKL. The CDR3 has 15 residues. V was clipped by 0 bases and J by 8 bases, with 14 bases between them. This CDR3 reads CASSQETGAVYEQFF. The CDR3 region has the DNA TGCGCCAGCAGCCAAGAGACGGGAGCGGTATATGAGCAGTTCTTC.

The rearrangement links TRBV6-5 to TRBJ1-2; 8 positions match TRBD1. Germline assignment: CDR1 MNHEY and CDR2 SVGAGI. The CDR3 contains 12 residues. The V gene end was trimmed by 7 bases and the J gene end by 8 bases; junction bases not matched to a gene: 6. DNA of the CDR3: TGTGCCAGCACAGGGGGCAAAGAGGGCTACACCTTC. It is translated as CASTGGKEGYTF.

V and J are TRBV27 and TRBJ1-1; D gene ambiguous. The CDR3 extends over 13 amino acids. Germline loops: CDR1 MNHEY, CDR2 SMNVEV (reference sequence). V lost 6 bases and J 3 bases, leaving 11 bases between the germline ends. This chain's CDR3 is CASSHAWDTEAFF. The CDR3 coding sequence is TGTGCCAGCAGCCACGCATGGGACACTGAAGCTTTCTTT.

This rearrangement joins TRBV27 to TRBJ2-5, with D perhaps assigned TRBD1 or TRBD2 (6 bases each). The end of the DNA fits TRBJ2-7 better, so the J call may be wrong. Germline V gene lookup returns CDR1 MNHEY and CDR2 SMNVEV (reference sequence). The CDR3 loop spans 14 amino acids. The DNA for the CDR3 is TGTGCCAGCAGTTCTCCGGGGGCTGTGAACGAGCAGTACTTC. It codes for CASSSPGAVNEQYF.

The chain couples TRBV5-1 to TRBJ2-7; D may correspond to TRBD1 or TRBD2 (5 bases each). Germline loops: CDR1 SGHRS, CDR2 YFSETQ. This CDR3 region has 14 residues. The V gene lost 1 base and the J gene lost 2 bases, with 10 bases spanning the gap. CDR3 amino acids: CASSLNRDPYEQYF. CDR3 sequence (DNA): TGCGCCAGCAGCTTGAACCGGGACCCCTACGAGCAGTACTTC.

The rearrangement uses TRBV5-1 and TRBJ2-3; D perhaps matches TRBD1 (8 bases). V was cut by 3 bases and J by 4 bases, with 15 bases left in between. This CDR3 comprises 15 residues. Germline assignment: CDR1 SGHRS and CDR2 YFSETQ. The chain's CDR3 is CASSSTGGVADTQYF. The CDR3 DNA reads as TGCGCCAGCAGCTCCACAGGGGGGGTCGCAGATACGCAGTATTTT.

The chain couples TRBV4-3 to TRBJ1-4, with D perhaps matching TRBD1 (5 bases). Trimming left V 1 base short and J 8 bases short, with 17 bases between. The CDR3 length is 16 residues. Per germline, CDR1 LGHNA and CDR2 YSLEER. In DNA form, the CDR3 reads TGCGCCAGCAGCCAAGCGGACATAGGGATAGAGGAAAAACTGTTTTTT. Translated: CASSQADIGIEEKLFF.